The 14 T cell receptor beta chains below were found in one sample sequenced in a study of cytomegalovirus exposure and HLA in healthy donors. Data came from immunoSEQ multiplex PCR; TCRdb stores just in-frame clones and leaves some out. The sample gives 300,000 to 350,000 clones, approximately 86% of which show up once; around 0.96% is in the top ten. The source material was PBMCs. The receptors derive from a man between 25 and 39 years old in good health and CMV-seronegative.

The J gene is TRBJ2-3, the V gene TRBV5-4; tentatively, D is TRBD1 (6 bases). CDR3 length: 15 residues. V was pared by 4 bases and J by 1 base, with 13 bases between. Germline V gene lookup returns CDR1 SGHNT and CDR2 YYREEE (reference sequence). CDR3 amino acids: CASSNGQRGTDTQYF. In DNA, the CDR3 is TGTGCCAGCAGCAACGGACAGCGTGGCACAGATACGCAGTATTTT.

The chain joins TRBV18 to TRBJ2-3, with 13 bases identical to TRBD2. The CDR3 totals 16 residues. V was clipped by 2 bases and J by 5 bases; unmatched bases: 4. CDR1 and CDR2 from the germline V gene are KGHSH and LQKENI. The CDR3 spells CASSPGTSGILDTQYF. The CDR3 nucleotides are TGTGCCAGCTCACCAGGGACTAGCGGGATATTAGATACGCAGTATTTT.

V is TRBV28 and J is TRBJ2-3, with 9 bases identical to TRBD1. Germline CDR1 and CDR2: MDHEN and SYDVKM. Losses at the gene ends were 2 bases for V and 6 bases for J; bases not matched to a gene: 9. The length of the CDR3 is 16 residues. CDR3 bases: TGTGCCAGCAGTTTACCCCAGGGACAGGGTGGGGATACGCAGTATTTT. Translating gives CASSLPQGQGGDTQYF.

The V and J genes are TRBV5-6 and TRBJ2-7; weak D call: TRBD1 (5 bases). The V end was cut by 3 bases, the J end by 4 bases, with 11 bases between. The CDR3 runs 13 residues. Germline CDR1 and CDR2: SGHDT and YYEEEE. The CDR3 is CASSSPGSYEQYF. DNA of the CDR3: TGTGCCAGCAGCTCGCCAGGGTCGTACGAGCAGTACTTC.

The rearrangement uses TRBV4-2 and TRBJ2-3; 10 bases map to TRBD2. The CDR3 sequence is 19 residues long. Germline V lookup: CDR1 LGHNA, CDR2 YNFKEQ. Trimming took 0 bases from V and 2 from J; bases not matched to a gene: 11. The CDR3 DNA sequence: TGTGCCAGCAGCCAAGAGGGGCTAGCGGGGGCTACTAACACAGATACGCAGTATTTT. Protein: CASSQEGLAGATNTDTQYF.

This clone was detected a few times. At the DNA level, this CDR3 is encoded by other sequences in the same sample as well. The CDR3 DNA reads TGTGCCTGGAGTGTGGGAGGCACTGAAGCTTTCTTT. Translation: CAWSVGGTEAFF. The rearrangement joins TRBV30 to TRBJ1-1; D is unresolved. Germline lookup yields CDR1 GTSNPN and CDR2 SVGIG (reference sequence). The CDR3 consists of 12 residues. Deletions cut 0 bases from V and 4 bases from J, with 6 bases between.

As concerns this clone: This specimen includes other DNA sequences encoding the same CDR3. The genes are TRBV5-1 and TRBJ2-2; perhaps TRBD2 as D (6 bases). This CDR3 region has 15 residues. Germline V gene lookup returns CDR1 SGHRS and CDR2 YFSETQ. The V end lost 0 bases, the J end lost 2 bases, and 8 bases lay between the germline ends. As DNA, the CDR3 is TGCGCCAGCAGCTTGGGCGGGACCAACACCGGGGAGCTGTTTTTT. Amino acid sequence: CASSLGGTNTGELFF.

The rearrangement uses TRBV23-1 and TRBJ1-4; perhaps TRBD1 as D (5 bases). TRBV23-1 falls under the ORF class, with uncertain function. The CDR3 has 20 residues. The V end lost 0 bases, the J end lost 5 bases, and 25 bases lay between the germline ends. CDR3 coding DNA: TGCGCCAGCAGTCAATCGGGACCCGGAGGGGCGGTGGTTCTGAATGAAAAACTGTTTTTT. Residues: CASSQSGPGGAVVLNEKLFF.

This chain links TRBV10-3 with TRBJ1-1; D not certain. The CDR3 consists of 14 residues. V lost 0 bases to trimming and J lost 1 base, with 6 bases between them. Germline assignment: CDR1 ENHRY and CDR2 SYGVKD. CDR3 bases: TGTGCCATCAGTGAGTCCCCTCCGAACACTGAAGCTTTCTTT. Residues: CAISESPPNTEAFF.

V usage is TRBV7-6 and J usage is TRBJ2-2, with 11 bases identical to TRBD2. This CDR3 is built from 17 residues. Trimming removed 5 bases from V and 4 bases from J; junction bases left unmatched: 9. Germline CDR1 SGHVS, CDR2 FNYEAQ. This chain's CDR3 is CASSPIVGTSGTGELFF. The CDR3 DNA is TGTGCCAGCAGCCCCATTGTCGGGACTAGCGGCACCGGGGAGCTGTTTTTT.

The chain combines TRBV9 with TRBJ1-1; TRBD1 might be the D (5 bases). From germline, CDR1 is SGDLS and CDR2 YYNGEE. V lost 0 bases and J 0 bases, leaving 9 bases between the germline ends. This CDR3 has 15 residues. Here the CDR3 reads CASSVGGTLNTEAFF. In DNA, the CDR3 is TGTGCCAGCAGCGTAGGGGGGACTTTGAACACTGAAGCTTTCTTT.

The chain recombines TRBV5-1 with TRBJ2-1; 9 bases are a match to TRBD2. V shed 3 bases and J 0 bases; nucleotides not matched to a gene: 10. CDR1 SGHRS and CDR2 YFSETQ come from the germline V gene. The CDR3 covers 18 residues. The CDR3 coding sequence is TGCGCCAGCAGCTCTATTCGACTAGCGGATAGCTCCTACAATGAGCAGTTCTTC. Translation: CASSSIRLADSSYNEQFF.

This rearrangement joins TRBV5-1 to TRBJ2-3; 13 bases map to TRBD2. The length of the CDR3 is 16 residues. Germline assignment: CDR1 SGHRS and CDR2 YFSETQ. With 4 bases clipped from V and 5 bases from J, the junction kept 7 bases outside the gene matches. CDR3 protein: CASSDQGLAGLDTQYF. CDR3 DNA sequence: TGCGCCAGCAGCGACCAGGGACTAGCGGGGTTAGATACGCAGTATTTT.

CDR3 in amino acids: CASSQGGGPDTQYF. The CDR3 region has the DNA TGCGCCAGCAGCCAAGGGGGGGGACCAGATACGCAGTATTTT. The chain uses TRBV4-1 and TRBJ2-3; TRBD2 aligns across 7 bases. Trimming cost V 1 base and J 4 bases; bases outside gene matches: 2. The germline V gene has CDR1 MGHRA and CDR2 YSYEKL. The CDR3 is 14 amino acids.